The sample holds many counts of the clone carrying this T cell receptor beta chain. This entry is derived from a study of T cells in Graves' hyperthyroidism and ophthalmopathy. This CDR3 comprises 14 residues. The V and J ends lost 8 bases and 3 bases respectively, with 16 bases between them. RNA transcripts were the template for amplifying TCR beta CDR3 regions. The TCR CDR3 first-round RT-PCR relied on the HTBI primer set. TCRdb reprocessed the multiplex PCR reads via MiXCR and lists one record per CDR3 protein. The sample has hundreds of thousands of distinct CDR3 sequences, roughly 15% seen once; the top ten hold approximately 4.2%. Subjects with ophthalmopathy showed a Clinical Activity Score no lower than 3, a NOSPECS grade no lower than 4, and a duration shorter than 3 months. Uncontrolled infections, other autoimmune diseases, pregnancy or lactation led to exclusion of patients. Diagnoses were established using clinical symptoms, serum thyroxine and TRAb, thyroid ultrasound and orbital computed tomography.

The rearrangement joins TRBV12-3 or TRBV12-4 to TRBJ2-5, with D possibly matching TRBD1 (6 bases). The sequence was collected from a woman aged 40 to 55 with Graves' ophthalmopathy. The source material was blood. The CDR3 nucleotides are TGTGCCAGCCAGTGGGACACTAATGAAGAGACCCAGTACTTC. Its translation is CASQWDTNEETQYF.